Shown below are 24 T cell receptor beta chains from a single sample sequenced in a study of beta chain features in type 1 diabetes (dated by TCRdb to 2017 to 2018). The library was made by the immunoSEQ multiplex PCR assay. The High Capacity cDNA Reverse Transcription Kit was used to reverse transcribe all of the isolated RNA, meaning that expressed TCRB transcripts were what got sequenced. The table comes from immuneACCESS by way of TCRdb, which keeps in-frame sequences with V and J called. Part of the clones is missing from these tables; in studies checked, under half for an unresolved V gene and the rest for unknown reasons. This sample lists under 300,000 clones; 27% were detected once. The ten largest clones add up to 3.5% to 4% of the sample. Sequencing used central memory CD4+ T cells from blood. The source of these receptors is a man aged 25 to 40 in good health.

The table lists this clone with a few counts. This chain links TRBV30 with TRBJ1-5; 8 bases are a match to TRBD1. After removal of 5 bases from V and 2 bases from J, the junction contained 11 bases not matched to a gene. CDR3 length equals 16 residues. Germline-derived CDR1 and CDR2 are GTSNPN and SVGIG (reference sequence). CDR3: CAWDNGDRRGNQPQHF. The CDR3 region has the DNA TGTGCCTGGGATAACGGGGACAGGCGGGGCAATCAGCCCCAGCATTTT.

This chain joins TRBV6-5 and TRBJ2-3; unclear D gene. V shed 6 bases and J shed 9 bases, with 16 bases lying between them. Germline CDR1 and CDR2: MNHEY and SVGAGI. CDR3 length equals 13 residues. CDR3 protein: CASRVGFDGTQYF. The CDR3 DNA follows: TGTGCCAGCAGGGTGGGCTTTGATGGGACGCAGTATTTT.

This clone was recorded a few times. The chain links TRBV11-2 to TRBJ1-1; D not certain. Germline V gene data show CDR1 as SGHAT and CDR2 as FQNNGV. This CDR3 comprises 15 residues. Trimming removed 5 bases at V and 4 bases at J, with 17 bases between. CDR3 sequence (DNA): TGTGCCAGCAGCAACTCAGGCGGGGTACCCACTGAAGCTTTCTTT. Translating it yields CASSNSGGVPTEAFF.

Comments on this clone: Additional DNA sequences in this sample encode the identical CDR3. This chain links TRBV29-1 with TRBJ2-5; possibly TRBD2 for D (6 bases). Trimming left V 6 bases short and J 3 bases short, with 11 bases between. CDR1 SQVTM and CDR2 ANQGSEA come from the germline V gene. The CDR3 is made up of 12 amino acids. The CDR3 DNA reads as TGCAGCGTCCGGACGGGAGAAGAGACCCAGTACTTC. It encodes CSVRTGEETQYF.

The chain recombines TRBV7-9 with TRBJ1-4; D is undetermined. Germline V CDR1 and CDR2: SEHNR, FQNEAQ (reference sequence). V dropped 3 bases and J dropped 7 bases, with 15 bases sitting between them. The CDR3 consists of 15 residues. CDR3 sequence reads: CASSFDTGIGEKLFF. The CDR3, as DNA: TGTGCCAGCAGCTTCGATACCGGGATTGGTGAAAAACTGTTTTTT.

There are a few counts of this clone. The V and J genes are TRBV13 and TRBJ2-7, with 10 positions matching TRBD1. Germline CDR1 reads PRHDT; CDR2 reads FYEKMQ (reference sequence). Losses at the gene ends were 5 bases for V and 5 bases for J; bases not matched to a gene: 6. This CDR3 is 14 amino acids long. This CDR3 reads CASSPRDRGHEQYF. The DNA for the CDR3 is TGTGCCAGCAGCCCCCGGGACAGGGGCCACGAGCAGTACTTC.

The gene calls are TRBV2 and TRBJ1-3; 8 nucleotides match TRBD1. In germline, CDR1 is SNHLY, CDR2 FYNNEI. The CDR3 has 14 amino acids. V was clipped by 4 bases and J by 3 bases; unmatched bases: 2. CDR3 amino acids: CASSVGTGGNTIYF. CDR3 coding DNA: TGTGCCAGCAGTGTGGGGACAGGTGGAAACACCATATATTTT.

The chain recombines TRBV5-1 with TRBJ2-7, with 10 bases fitting TRBD2. The CDR3 sequence is 14 residues long. In germline, CDR1 is SGHRS, CDR2 YFSETQ. The ends lost 3 bases at V and 2 bases at J; junction bases unmatched: 2. This CDR3 is CASSSTSGAYEQYF. CDR3 sequence (DNA): TGCGCCAGCAGCTCAACTAGCGGGGCCTACGAGCAGTACTTC. Looking up the rest from reference TRBV5-1 and TRBJ2-7 gives the full variable domain: KAGVTQTPRYLIKTRGQQVTLSCSPISGHRSVSWYQQTPGQGLQFLFEYFSETQRNKGNFPGRFSGRQFSNSRSEMNVSTLELGDSALYLCASSSTSGAYEQYFGPGTRLTVT.

Concerning this clone: Distinct nucleotide sequences in the sample also encode this CDR3. V and J are TRBV18 and TRBJ2-7; TRBD1 might be the D (5 bases). The V gene lost 6 bases and the J gene lost 1 base, with 13 bases spanning the gap. There are 14 residues in the CDR3. Germline CDR1 reads KGHSH; CDR2 reads LQKENI. For the CDR3, the DNA is TGTGCCAGCTCGCGCGACAGATATTCCTACGAGCAGTACTTC. Protein product: CASSRDRYSYEQYF. The variable domain in full, completed from reference TRBV18 and TRBJ2-7, reads NAGVMQNPRHLVRRRGQEARLRCSPMKGHSHVYWYRQLPEEGLKFMVYLQKENIIDESGMPKERFSAEFPKEGPSILRIQQVVRGDSAAYFCASSRDRYSYEQYFGPGTRLTVT.

The J gene is TRBJ1-3, the V gene TRBV5-1; a weak D match, TRBD1 (5 bases). CDR3 length: 16 amino acids. The V gene lost 4 bases and the J gene lost 0 bases, with 14 bases spanning the gap. The V gene's germline CDR1 is SGHRS and CDR2 YFSETQ. This chain's CDR3 is CASSPGHESSGNTIYF. DNA of the CDR3: TGCGCCAGCAGCCCCGGACACGAGAGCTCTGGAAACACCATATATTTT.

The chain employs TRBV7-2 and TRBJ2-5; D uncertain. This CDR3 is 13 amino acids long. Germline CDR1 and CDR2: SGHTA and FQGNSA. Trimming took off 1 base at V and 2 bases at J, with 5 bases between the two ends. CDR3 bases: TGTGCCAGCAGCTTAGTTTCGCAAGAGACCCAGTACTTC. Translated: CASSLVSQETQYF. Full variable domain (outside the CDR3, taken from reference TRBV7-2 and TRBJ2-5): GAGVSQSPSNKVTEKGKDVELRCDPISGHTALYWYRQSLGQGLEFLIYFQGNSAPDKSGLPSDRFSAERTGGSVSTLTIQRTQQEDSAVYLCASSLVSQETQYFGPGTRLLVL.

This clone was seen a handful of times. J is TRBJ2-5 and V is TRBV19, with 8 bases matching TRBD1. The germline CDR1 and CDR2 sequences are LNHDA and SQIVND (reference sequence). Trimming cost V 7 bases and J 9 bases; bases outside gene matches: 13. The CDR3 extends over 14 amino acids. CDR3 sequence reads: CASMPGGPLAAQYF. CDR3 DNA sequence: TGTGCCAGTATGCCAGGGGGCCCTTTAGCGGCCCAGTACTTC.

V gene TRBV11-2 combines with J gene TRBJ1-1; no clear D. The CDR3 runs to 11 residues. Germline V gene lookup returns CDR1 SGHAT and CDR2 FQNNGV. Trimming shortened V by 5 bases and J by 3 bases, and 4 bases separated the two germline ends. Here the CDR3 DNA reads TGTGCCAGCAGCACGTACACTGAAGCTTTCTTT. Translation: CASSTYTEAFF.

This clone was detected a few times. The sample contains more than one DNA sequence encoding this CDR3. The V and J genes are TRBV29-1 and TRBJ1-1; D unclear. The CDR3 totals 11 residues. The germline gives CDR1 SQVTM, CDR2 ANQGSEA. Between the trimmed V and J ends, which lost 6 bases and 1 base, there was a span of 6 bases. This CDR3 reads CSVQQNTEAFF. The CDR3 bases are TGCAGCGTACAGCAGAACACTGAAGCTTTCTTT. Full variable domain (missing parts from reference TRBV29-1 and TRBJ1-1): SAVISQKPSRDICQRGTSLTIQCQVDSQVTMMFWYRQQPGQSLTLIATANQGSEATYESGFVIDKFPISRPNLTFSTLTVSNMSPEDSSIYLCSVQQNTEAFFGQGTRLTVV.

The chain joins TRBV18 to TRBJ2-6; D remains ambiguous. This CDR3 is 17 amino acids long. Germline CDR1 KGHSH, CDR2 LQKENI. V lost 4 bases and J lost 0, with 13 bases in between. This CDR3 reads CASSLDQEPSGANVLTF. The CDR3 DNA sequence: TGTGCCAGCTCACTCGACCAGGAGCCCTCTGGGGCCAACGTCCTGACTTTC.

The gene calls are TRBV30 and TRBJ1-5, with D unresolved. Germline V lookup: CDR1 GTSNPN, CDR2 SVGIG (reference sequence). Trimming left V 2 bases short and J 1 base short, with 9 bases between. The CDR3 runs to 14 residues. The CDR3 region is CAWSTILSNQPQHF. In DNA form, the CDR3 reads TGTGCCTGGAGTACCATTTTAAGCAATCAGCCCCAGCATTTT. The full variable domain, rest sourced from reference TRBV30 and TRBJ1-5, is SQTIHQWPATLVQPVGSPLSLECTVEGTSNPNLYWYRQAAGRGLQLLFYSVGIGQISSEVPQNLSASRPQDRQFILSSKKLLLSDSGFYLCAWSTILSNQPQHFGDGTRLSIL.

The chain couples TRBV7-2 to TRBJ2-3; D call uncertain. The germline V and J ends were trimmed by 4 bases and 4 bases, with 9 bases remaining between them. Germline CDR1 reads SGHTA; CDR2 reads FQGNSA. This CDR3 is built from 13 residues. The CDR3 protein is CASSSWQADTQYF. CDR3 DNA: TGTGCCAGCAGCTCATGGCAGGCAGATACGCAGTATTTT.

The rearrangement links TRBV5-1 to TRBJ2-1; D not certain. Germline V CDR1 and CDR2: SGHRS, YFSETQ. The CDR3 loop spans 14 amino acids. V lost 4 bases and J 8 bases, leaving 16 bases between the germline ends. CDR3 DNA sequence: TGCGCCAGCAGCCTTGGGGAACCTGGGGATGAGCAGTTCTTC. It yields the protein CASSLGEPGDEQFF.

The chain has TRBV2 and TRBJ2-5; 7 positions match TRBD2. V was pared by 4 bases and J by 3 bases, with 8 bases of the junction left unmatched. The V gene's germline CDR1 is SNHLY and CDR2 FYNNEI. The length of the CDR3 is 15 residues. The CDR3 DNA sequence: TGTGCCAGCAGTGTCCCTGCTAGCGGAAAAGAGACCCAGTACTTC. This sequence encodes CASSVPASGKETQYF.

The rearrangement uses TRBV30 and TRBJ1-1, with D unresolved. V shed 3 bases and J shed 5 bases, with 13 bases lying between them. Germline lookup yields CDR1 GTSNPN and CDR2 SVGIG (reference sequence). This CDR3 has 13 amino acids. The CDR3 coding sequence is TGTGCCTGGAGGAGTCTAGGGAAAACTGAAGCTTTCTTT. Protein product: CAWRSLGKTEAFF.

V and J are TRBV9 and TRBJ1-2; maybe TRBD1 (6 bases). Germline V CDR1 and CDR2: SGDLS, YYNGEE. The V gene lost 4 bases and the J gene lost 2 bases, with 12 bases spanning the gap. This CDR3 has 14 amino acids. Here the CDR3 reads CASSRAQGNYGYTF. CDR3 DNA: TGTGCCAGCAGCCGGGCCCAGGGGAACTATGGCTACACCTTC.

This clone has only a few counts. This chain links TRBV7-9 with TRBJ2-1, with D perhaps given as TRBD1 or TRBD2 (5 bases each). Between the trimmed V and J ends, which lost 1 base and 3 bases, there was a span of 10 bases. Germline-derived CDR1 and CDR2 are SEHNR and FQNEAQ (reference sequence). This CDR3 comprises 15 residues. The CDR3 nucleotides read TGTGCCAGCAGCTTAGGAGGGACCAGCTACAATGAGCAGTTCTTC. It encodes CASSLGGTSYNEQFF.

In its sample, this clone was seen a few times. The J gene is TRBJ1-1, the V gene TRBV5-1; D gene unclear. V was trimmed by 4 bases and J by 1 base, leaving 14 bases between them. The CDR3 covers 15 residues. The germline gives CDR1 SGHRS, CDR2 YFSETQ. The CDR3 spells CASSALQITNTEAFF. The CDR3 DNA reads TGCGCCAGCAGCGCCCTACAGATTACGAACACTGAAGCTTTCTTT.

This chain connects TRBV7-2 to TRBJ1-2, with TRBD1 matching over 7 bases. This CDR3 spans 16 amino acids. CDR1 and CDR2 from the germline V gene are SGHTA and FQGNSA. J gave up 2 bases and V 1 base, and 7 bases lay outside the gene matches. The CDR3 DNA sequence: TGTGCCAGCAGCTTAGAGGGGACAGCCACAAACTATGGCTACACCTTC. Protein sequence: CASSLEGTATNYGYTF.